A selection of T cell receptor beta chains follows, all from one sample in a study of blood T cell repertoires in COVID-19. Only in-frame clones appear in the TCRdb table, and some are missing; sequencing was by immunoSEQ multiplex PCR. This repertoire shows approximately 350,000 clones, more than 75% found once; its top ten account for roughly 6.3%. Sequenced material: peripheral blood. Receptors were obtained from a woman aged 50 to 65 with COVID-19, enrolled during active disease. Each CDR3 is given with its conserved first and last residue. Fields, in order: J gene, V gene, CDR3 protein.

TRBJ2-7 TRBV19 CASSIDPSGIYEQYF
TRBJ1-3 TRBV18 CASSPRDSGNTIYF
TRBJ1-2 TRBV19 CASRTVAPDRGRSYGYTF
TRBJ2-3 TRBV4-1 CASSQDGQGGDTQYF
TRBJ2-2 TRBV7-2 CASSLSLSGAGELFF
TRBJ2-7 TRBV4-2 CASSQDFDSFYEQYF
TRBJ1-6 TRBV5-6 CASSLEGRGGSSYNSPLHF
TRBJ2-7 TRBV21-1 CASSKAGSVRAGGEQYF
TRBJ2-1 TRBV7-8 CASSPMSSGSYEQFF
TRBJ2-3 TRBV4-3 CASSQVVAGVSTDTQYF
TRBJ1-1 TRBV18 CASSPPYPVVNTEAFF
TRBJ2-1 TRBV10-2 CASRGTSDNNEQFF
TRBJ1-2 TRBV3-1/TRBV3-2 CASSLGTGEVYGYTF
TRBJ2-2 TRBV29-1 CSVEGGPGELFF
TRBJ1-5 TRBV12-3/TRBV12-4 CASNSEGQPQHF
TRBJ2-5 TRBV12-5 CASGSSSVRETQYF
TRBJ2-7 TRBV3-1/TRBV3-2 CASSQELSTTPPDEQYF
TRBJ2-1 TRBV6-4 CASSGSGSYNEQFF
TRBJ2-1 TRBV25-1 CASSPVTDYNEQFF
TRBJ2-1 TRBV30 CACRLAGGRDEQFF
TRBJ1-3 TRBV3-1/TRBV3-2 CASSIRASGNTIYF
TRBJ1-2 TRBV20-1 CSASARDSWGGYTF
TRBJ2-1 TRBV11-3 CASSTGLAYNEQFF
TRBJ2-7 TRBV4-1 CASSHRDREGEQYF
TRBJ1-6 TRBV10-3 CAISESQGANNSPLHF